These 5 T cell receptor beta chains originate from one sample sequenced in a study of T cell changes during pregnancy in multiple sclerosis. Data came from immunoSEQ multiplex PCR; TCRdb stores just in-frame clones and leaves some out. This sample yields 80,000 to 100,000 clones, of which approximately 90% are seen a single time; 0.76% belongs to the top ten. The sample consisted of peripheral blood, taken in the second trimester of pregnancy. The receptor source for this set is a female donor in good health, enrolled as a control in a pregnancy study.

This clone appeared once. V gene TRBV19 combines with J gene TRBJ2-4; D may be TRBD1 (6 bases). V lost 5 bases, J lost 0 bases, and 11 bases lay in between. Germline V gene sequence: CDR1 LNHDA, CDR2 SQIVND (reference sequence). This CDR3 has 15 amino acids. The CDR3 spells CASSGTNLAKNIQYF. The CDR3 nucleotides are TGTGCCAGTAGTGGGACAAATCTAGCCAAAAACATTCAGTACTTC.

The rearrangement links TRBV29-1 to TRBJ1-4, with TRBD1 as a possible D gene (5 bases). There are 14 residues in the CDR3. V lost 6 bases to trimming and J lost 6 bases, with 17 bases between them. Looked up from germline, CDR1 is SQVTM and CDR2 is ANQGSEA. The CDR3 is CSVLGDSNHEKLFF. CDR3 bases: TGCAGCGTCCTAGGGGATTCCAACCATGAAAAACTGTTTTTT.

This rearrangement joins TRBV30 to TRBJ1-2; TRBD1 agrees at 7 bases. With 2 bases clipped from V and 4 bases from J, the junction kept 10 bases outside the gene matches. CDR1 and CDR2 (germline): GTSNPN, SVGIG (reference sequence). The CDR3 totals 15 residues. CDR3 sequence: CAWSSPGQHFYGYTF. CDR3 DNA: TGTGCCTGGAGTTCTCCGGGACAGCATTTCTATGGCTACACCTTC.

This clone was seen a few times. The CDR3 loop is CTSSQSYRANYGYTF. The CDR3 DNA reads as TGCACCAGCAGCCAATCGTACAGGGCGAACTATGGCTACACCTTC. The chain carries TRBV1 and TRBJ1-2; TRBD1, as called in the table, went unchecked against the DNA. TRBV1 is deemed a pseudogene. The CDR3 length is 15 residues.

The rearrangement uses TRBV6-6 and TRBJ2-7; 8 nucleotides match TRBD2. CDR3 size: 13 residues. The ends lost 0 bases at V and 6 bases at J; junction bases unmatched: 1. Germline lookup yields CDR1 MNHNY and CDR2 SVGAGI (reference sequence). CDR3 residues: CASSYSAGGEQYF. CDR3 bases: TGTGCCAGCAGTTACTCGGCGGGAGGCGAGCAGTACTTC.